What follows is one TCR beta chain and its context. Its matching antigen is unknown. By quantitative 5'-RACE with molecular barcodes, the TCR beta libraries were made. TCRdb re-analysed the 5' RACE reads in MiXCR, keeping a single row per CDR3 protein. The sample has about 800,000 distinct CDR3 sequences, about 11% seen once. These data come from a study of CD8 T cells in ankylosing spondylitis. Findings of the study overall: In the blood and synovial fluid of reactive arthritis, some motif variants had been previously reported. Ankylosing spondylitis blood seemed to carry a telltale TCR beta motif made of roughly eight highly homologous variants.

This receptor was taken from a male donor with ankylosing spondylitis. The sequenced material came from blood, either unsorted or a sorted T cell fraction (not recorded which).

Here the CDR3 reads CSAGPNYGYTF. DNA for the CDR3: TGCAGCGCCGGACCTAACTATGGCTACACCTTC. V usage is TRBV29-1 and J usage is TRBJ1-2, with D uncertain. CDR1 and CDR2 (germline): SQVTM, ANQGSEA. Trimming removed 7 bases from V and 0 bases from J, with 6 bases in between. The CDR3 is made up of 11 amino acids. Looking up the rest from reference TRBV29-1 and TRBJ1-2 gives the full variable domain: SAVISQKPSRDICQRGTSLTIQCQVDSQVTMMFWYRQQPGQSLTLIATANQGSEATYESGFVIDKFPISRPNLTFSTLTVSNMSPEDSSIYLCSAGPNYGYTFGSGTRLTVV.